This TCR beta chain stems from a study of radiation and T cells in renal cell carcinoma. As to time point: blood 2 weeks post-SBRT. Treatment indicated: 15 Gy SBRT to primary tumor, nephrectomy 4 weeks later. This renal cell carcinoma was of the clear cell type. Produced via immunoSEQ multiplex PCR; TCRdb's table is partial and in-frame only. The sample comprises some 150,000 clones, roughly 89% of which are singletons, and 10% to 15% rests with the top ten. In the case of this clone: Antigen unknown.

Study-wide results and limits: From baseline, blood top tumor clonotypes peaked at 2 weeks post-radiation.

The germline V gene has CDR1 MNHEY and CDR2 SVGAGI. J lost 7 bases, V lost 6 bases, and 5 bases had no gene match. This CDR3 has 14 residues. This TCR came from a woman aged 50 to 60 with renal cell carcinoma. Sequences were derived from blood, sampled from a patient whose treatment included radiotherapy and nephrectomy. The rearrangement joins TRBV6-5 to TRBJ1-4, with TRBD1 matching over 10 bases. The DNA of the CDR3 is TGTGCCAGCAGAACCCGGGACAGGGGTGAAAAACTGTTTTTT. Protein sequence: CASRTRDRGEKLFF.